This TCR beta chain comes out of a study of identical twins. The germline V gene encodes CDR1 SQVTM and CDR2 ANQGSEA. CDR3 length: 13 residues. The germline V and J ends were trimmed by 3 bases and 1 base, with 8 bases remaining between them. General study results and limits: Out-of-frame alpha sequences shared by twins showed excess low generation probability.

TCRdb ran MiXCR on the 5' RACE reads and lists one entry per CDR3 protein. The sample carries 500,000 or so distinct CDR3 sequences, roughly an eighth recorded once. This clonotype was seen a handful of times. The antigen is undetermined. This sample also belongs to another study, concerning yellow fever vaccine responses in identical twins.

The chain has TRBV29-1 and TRBJ2-3; possibly TRBD2 for D (5 bases). This sequence originates from a woman between 18 and 30 years old in good health. The specimen was CD4+ T cells sorted from blood. The CDR3 coding sequence is TGCAGCGTTGATGACGGGGGCACAGATACGCAGTATTTT. This encodes CSVDDGGTDTQYF.